Following are 28 T cell receptor beta chains from one sample sequenced in a study of regulatory T cells in long-lasting Graves disease. The TCR beta library used iRepertoire HTBI primers with Arm-PCR amplification of CDR3. TCRdb itself ran the multiplex PCR reads through MiXCR, one entry per CDR3 protein. The data show about 470,000 distinct CDR3 sequences, with about a fifth seen just once and 7.8% held by the top ten. As to time point: persistent/refractory GD, antithyroid drugs over 5 years with positive TRAb. Generation of the TCR library employed RNA extracted from PBMCs. The sample consisted of peripheral blood mononuclear cells (PBMCs), taken when the disease was refractory, from a patient treated with antithyroid drugs. The receptors were sampled from a female donor with Graves disease.

This chain uses TRBV19 with TRBJ2-1, with D tentatively TRBD2 (5 bases). The CDR3 has 13 amino acids. CDR1 is LNHDA, CDR2 SQIVND, per germline (reference sequence). Trimming stripped 4 bases from V and 2 bases from J, with 6 bases between. CDR3 sequence reads: CASSKEAYNEQFF. The CDR3, as DNA: TGTGCCAGTAGTAAGGAGGCCTACAATGAGCAGTTCTTC.

This clonotype has a count of ten or more. The rearrangement links TRBV7-3 to TRBJ2-7; D gene ambiguous. Per the germline V gene, CDR1 is SGHTA and CDR2 is FQGTGA. V lost 2 bases, J lost 2 bases, and 7 bases lay in between. The CDR3 extends over 13 amino acids. The CDR3: CASSLAPAYEQYF. CDR3 in DNA: TGTGCCAGCAGCTTAGCGCCCGCCTACGAGCAGTACTTC.

There are a few counts of this clonotype. The chain carries TRBV6-1 and TRBJ1-6, with D possibly being TRBD1 (5 bases). CDR1 and CDR2 from the germline V gene are MNHNS and SASEGT. Deletions cut 1 base from V and 6 bases from J, with 16 bases between. The CDR3 runs to 17 residues. The CDR3 DNA reads TGTGCCAGCAGTGAAGGGACTTGGGGGTTGGGTAATTCACCCCTCCACTTT. Its translation: CASSEGTWGLGNSPLHF.

This sequence joins TRBV4-3 and TRBJ2-1, with TRBD2 matching over 9 bases. The CDR3 has 14 amino acids. Per the germline V gene, CDR1 is LGHNA and CDR2 is YSLEER. V shed 1 base, J shed 8 bases, and the junction held 3 bases outside the gene matches. The CDR3 sequence is CASSQVSGGYEQFF. The CDR3 DNA reads as TGCGCCAGCAGCCAAGTTAGCGGGGGCTATGAGCAGTTCTTC.

In the case of this clonotype: This could be a read error, since a much larger clone is one nucleotide away. The V and J genes are TRBV27 and TRBJ1-6; D is uncertain. The V end lost 1 base, the J end lost 8 bases, and 9 bases lay between the germline ends. The CDR3 length is 14 residues. The V gene's germline CDR1 is MNHEY and CDR2 SMNVEV (reference sequence). CDR3 sequence: CASSLYPIDSPLHF. In DNA form, the CDR3 reads TGTGCCAGCAGTTTATACCCGATAGATTCACCCCTCCACTTT.

This clonotype was recorded once. The chain recombines TRBV30 with TRBJ1-5, with D possibly being TRBD1 (6 bases). This CDR3 is built from 14 residues. V shed 3 bases and J shed 6 bases, with 15 bases lying between them. From germline, CDR1 is GTSNPN and CDR2 SVGIG (reference sequence). The CDR3 sequence is CAWRGGRSSQPQHF. The DNA of the CDR3 is TGTGCCTGGAGAGGGGGGCGATCGTCTCAGCCCCAGCATTTT.

The V and J genes are TRBV12-3 or TRBV12-4 and TRBJ2-1; TRBD2 is a possible D gene (6 bases). CDR3 length equals 14 residues. The V and J ends lost 7 bases and 9 bases respectively, with 19 bases between them. The CDR3 sequence is CASTPRRESGEQFF. CDR3 nucleotides: TGTGCCAGCACTCCTAGGAGGGAATCTGGTGAGCAGTTCTTC.

This clonotype appeared a few times. One end of the junction is discordant with germline, which a read error may explain. The chain is built from TRBV6-5 and TRBJ1-1; D gene uncertain. This CDR3 contains 16 residues. In germline, CDR1 is MNHEY, CDR2 SVGAGI. The CDR3 sequence is CVSSYSTREVGTEAFF. The CDR3 DNA sequence: TGTGTCAGCAGTTACTCGACGAGGGAAGTGGGCACTGAAGCTTTCTTT.

This clonotype was found many times. The chain uses TRBV27 and TRBJ1-2; tentative D call: TRBD1 (6 bases). Germline assignment: CDR1 MNHEY and CDR2 SMNVEV (reference sequence). Trimming took off 6 bases at V and 4 bases at J, with 18 bases between the two ends. CDR3 length equals 15 residues. The CDR3 nucleotides are TGTGCCAGCAGCCCTAGTCAGAGGGGGTTCTATGGCTACACCTTC. It yields the protein CASSPSQRGFYGYTF.

A word on this clonotype: With a much larger clone just one base away, this may be a read error. This chain's CDR3 is CSASLSELHGYTF. CDR3 in DNA: TGCAGTGCTAGTTTGTCGGAATTACATGGCTACACCTTC. The V gene is TRBV20-1, the J gene TRBJ1-2; D is ambiguous. Trimming stripped 3 bases from V and 6 bases from J, with 14 bases between. The CDR3 sequence is 13 residues long. Germline V gene data show CDR1 as DFQATT and CDR2 as SNEGSKA (reference sequence).

The chain carries TRBV12-5 and TRBJ1-2; 8 bases match TRBD1. The V gene end was trimmed by 1 base and the J gene end by 8 bases; junction bases not matched to a gene: 6. Germline V gene sequence: CDR1 LGHNT, CDR2 FRNRAP. The CDR3 loop spans 14 amino acids. CDR3 protein: CASGLGTGLGGYTF. The DNA for the CDR3 is TGTGCTAGTGGTTTGGGGACAGGGCTCGGCGGCTACACCTTC.

This clonotype was observed a few times. The rearrangement uses TRBV7-2 and TRBJ2-7, with D possibly being TRBD1 (5 bases). Germline assignment: CDR1 SGHTA and CDR2 FQGNSA. V lost 7 bases and J 2 bases, leaving 9 bases between the germline ends. The CDR3 consists of 12 residues. CDR3 in amino acids: CASNLGAYEQYF. CDR3 nucleotide sequence: TGTGCCAGCAATTTAGGGGCCTACGAGCAGTACTTC.

At least ten counts were recorded for this clonotype. The V call is TRBV20-1, the J call TRBJ2-7; no clear D. Germline CDR1 and CDR2: DFQATT and SNEGSKA (reference sequence). The ends were cut back, 5 bases at V and 3 bases at J, with 8 bases in the middle. The CDR3 totals 11 residues. The CDR3 sequence is CSAPDGYEQYF. In DNA form, the CDR3 reads TGCAGTGCTCCGGACGGCTACGAGCAGTACTTC.

About this clonotype: A single base separates this from a much larger clone, so it may be a read error. The J gene is TRBJ2-5, the V gene TRBV15; 9 bases are shared with TRBD2. Germline V lookup: CDR1 LNHNV, CDR2 YYDKDF (reference sequence). V shed 1 base, J shed 6 bases, and the junction held 6 bases outside the gene matches. CDR3 size: 15 residues. The CDR3 is CATSRGPSGGKTQYF. The CDR3 DNA follows: TGTGCCACCAGCAGAGGTCCGAGCGGGGGGAAGACCCAGTACTTC.

Turning to this clonotype: At one end, the junction sequence differs from germline, possibly due to a read error. The chain joins TRBV6-4 to TRBJ1-1, with TRBD1 as a possible D gene (5 bases). The germline gives CDR1 MRHNA, CDR2 SNTAGT. The CDR3 has 13 amino acids. Here the CDR3 reads CASSYSAGAEAFF. The CDR3 DNA follows: TGTGCCAGCAGTTACTCTGCGGGGGCTGAAGCTTTCTTT.

This clonotype was recorded many times. The chain couples TRBV6-5 to TRBJ2-7, with D perhaps TRBD2 (5 bases). The CDR3 spans 14 residues. Between the trimmed V and J ends, which lost 4 bases and 5 bases, there was a span of 15 bases. Germline values: CDR1 MNHEY, CDR2 SVGAGI. CDR3 DNA sequence: TGTGCCAGCAGTTCCCCTTCACTAGGTAACGAGCAGTACTTC. It codes for CASSSPSLGNEQYF.

This clonotype was counted a few times. V is TRBV27 and J is TRBJ2-7; D possibly corresponds to TRBD1 (6 bases). The germline V and J ends were trimmed by 0 bases and 3 bases, with 9 bases remaining between them. The CDR3 loop spans 14 amino acids. Germline CDR1 reads MNHEY; CDR2 reads SMNVEV (reference sequence). The CDR3 DNA sequence: TGTGCCAGCAGTTTATCCGGACAGTACTACGAGCAGTACTTC. Translation gives CASSLSGQYYEQYF.

This clonotype was observed a few times. A single base separates this from a much larger clone, so it may be a read error. This chain joins TRBV27 and TRBJ1-2, with 7 nucleotides matching TRBD1. Germline loops: CDR1 MNHEY, CDR2 SMNVEV (reference sequence). The V segment lost 3 bases and the J segment 6 bases; nucleotides outside the gene matches: 4. The CDR3 extends over 13 amino acids. The CDR3 nucleotides read TGTGCCAGCAGTTTCGCAGGGGGGCATGGCTACACCTTC. Protein product: CASSFAGGHGYTF.

This clonotype was recorded at least ten times. The chain links TRBV12-3 or TRBV12-4 to TRBJ2-7; either TRBD1 or TRBD2 may supply D (5 bases each). The V end was cut by 5 bases, the J end by 6 bases, with 8 bases between. The CDR3 covers 11 residues. The CDR3 loop is CASSGGSEQYF. CDR3 sequence (DNA): TGTGCCAGCAGTGGGGGATCCGAGCAGTACTTC.

This clonotype occurred many times. The chain carries TRBV6-2 or TRBV6-3 and TRBJ2-5, with a possible D match to TRBD1 (6 bases). Germline CDR1 MNHEY, CDR2 SVGEGT. V was pared by 7 bases and J by 1 base, with 13 bases between. The CDR3 has 14 residues. The CDR3 here is CASKNGQSQETQYF. DNA of the CDR3: TGTGCCAGCAAGAACGGACAGAGCCAAGAGACCCAGTACTTC.

This clonotype was picked up a small number of times. J is TRBJ2-2 and V is TRBV5-1, with a weak D call TRBD1 (5 bases). V was trimmed by 5 bases and J by 4 bases, leaving 15 bases between them. The length of the CDR3 is 15 residues. CDR1 is SGHRS and CDR2 is YFSETQ in the germline V gene. The CDR3 DNA follows: TGCGCCAGCAGTAACGACAAGGGGTTCACCGGGGAGCTGTTTTTT. Its protein product is CASSNDKGFTGELFF.

This chain joins TRBV3-1 and TRBJ1-2; D is uncertain. V shed 2 bases and J shed 8 bases, with 18 bases lying between them. The CDR3 is 15 residues long. Germline CDR1 is LGHDT and CDR2 is YNNKEL (reference sequence). In DNA form, the CDR3 reads TGTGCCAGCAGCCAAAGTGGGTCAGCGGCTGGGGGCTACACCTTC. Its translation is CASSQSGSAAGGYTF.

This chain uses TRBV10-2 with TRBJ2-7, with D perhaps matching TRBD2 (6 bases). From germline, CDR1 is WSHSY and CDR2 SAAADI. Deletions cut 2 bases from V and 3 bases from J, with 23 bases between. The CDR3 contains 18 residues. CDR3 DNA sequence: TGCGCCAGCAGTGAGCCGACATTTAGCGGTTCCTCTGACTACGAGCAGTACTTC. Residues: CASSEPTFSGSSDYEQYF.

This clonotype was seen at least ten times. V is TRBV6-2 or TRBV6-3 and J is TRBJ1-1; D may be TRBD1 (5 bases). The CDR3 extends over 15 amino acids. Trimming shortened V by 0 bases and J by 2 bases, and 10 bases separated the two germline ends. CDR1 is MNHEY, CDR2 SVGEGT, per germline. The CDR3 DNA sequence: TGTGCCAGCAGTTACTCGACAGTTACCAACACTGAAGCTTTCTTT. Translated: CASSYSTVTNTEAFF.

This clonotype was detected only a few times. CDR3 amino acids: CASSLVREVLRGQYF. In nucleotides, the CDR3 is TGTGCCAGCAGCTTAGTACGGGAGGTCCTACGAGGGCAGTACTTC. The chain combines TRBV13 with TRBJ2-7, with 7 bases matching TRBD2. CDR3 size: 15 residues. V trimming: 1 base; J trimming: 9 bases; junction bases outside the gene matches: 12. The germline gives CDR1 PRHDT, CDR2 FYEKMQ (reference sequence).

This chain joins TRBV27 and TRBJ2-6; D possibly corresponds to TRBD2 (6 bases). The CDR3 extends over 15 amino acids. The germline CDR1 and CDR2 sequences are MNHEY and SMNVEV (reference sequence). The V gene lost 7 bases and the J gene lost 3 bases, with 13 bases spanning the gap. CDR3 DNA sequence: TGTGCCAGCACACTAGCACCTAATGGGGCCAACGTCCTGACTTTC. Protein: CASTLAPNGANVLTF.

The chain carries TRBV5-4 and TRBJ2-5, with D possibly being TRBD1 (5 bases). Trimming took off 2 bases at V and 3 bases at J, with 11 bases between the two ends. Germline V gene sequence: CDR1 SGHNT, CDR2 YYREEE (reference sequence). CDR3 length: 14 residues. CDR3 nucleotides: TGTGCCAGCAGCTTCCGTCTCAGGGAAGAGACCCAGTACTTC. Translated, it gives CASSFRLREETQYF.

This clonotype was found once. This chain links TRBV7-9 with TRBJ1-2, with D perhaps TRBD1 (5 bases). The CDR3 is 15 residues long. Looked up from germline, CDR1 is SEHNR and CDR2 is FQNEAQ (reference sequence). The germline V and J ends were trimmed by 5 bases and 6 bases, with 19 bases remaining between them. The DNA for the CDR3 is TGTGCCAGCAGCCGGGATGGATCGGGGGTCAATGGCTACACCTTC. Translation gives CASSRDGSGVNGYTF.